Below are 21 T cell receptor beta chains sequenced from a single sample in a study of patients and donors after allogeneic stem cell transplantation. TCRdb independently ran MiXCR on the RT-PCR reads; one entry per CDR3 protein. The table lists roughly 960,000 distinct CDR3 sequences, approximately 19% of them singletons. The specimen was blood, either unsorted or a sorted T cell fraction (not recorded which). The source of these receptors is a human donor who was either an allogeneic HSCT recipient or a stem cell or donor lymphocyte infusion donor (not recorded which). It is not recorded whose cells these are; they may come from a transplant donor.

The DNA for the CDR3 is TGTGCCAGCAGCCACCGAGGACTAGCAGACTACAATGAGCAGTTCTTC. The encoded protein is CASSHRGLADYNEQFF. The gene calls are TRBV14 and TRBJ2-1; 8 nucleotides line up with TRBD2. This CDR3 comprises 16 residues. In germline, CDR1 is SGHDN, CDR2 FVKESK. After removal of 3 bases from V and 3 bases from J, the junction contained 7 bases not matched to a gene.

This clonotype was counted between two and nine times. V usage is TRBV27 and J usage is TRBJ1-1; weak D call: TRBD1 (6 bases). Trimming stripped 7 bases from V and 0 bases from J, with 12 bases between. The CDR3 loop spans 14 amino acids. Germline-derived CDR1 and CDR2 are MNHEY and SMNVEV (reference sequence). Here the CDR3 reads CASNPGHMNTEAFF. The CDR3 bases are TGTGCCAGCAATCCGGGACACATGAACACTGAAGCTTTCTTT.

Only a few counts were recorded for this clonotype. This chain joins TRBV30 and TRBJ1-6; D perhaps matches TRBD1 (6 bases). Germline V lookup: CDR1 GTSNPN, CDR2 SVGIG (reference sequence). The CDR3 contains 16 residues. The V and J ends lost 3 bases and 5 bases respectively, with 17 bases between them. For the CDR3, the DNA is TGTGCCTGGAGGGGTCTCGAGGACAGAAATAATTCACCCCTCCACTTT. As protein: CAWRGLEDRNNSPLHF.

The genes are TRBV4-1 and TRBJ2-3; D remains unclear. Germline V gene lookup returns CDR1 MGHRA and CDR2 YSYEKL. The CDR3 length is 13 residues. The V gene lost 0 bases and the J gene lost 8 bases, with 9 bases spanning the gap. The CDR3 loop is CASSQDGIFTQYF. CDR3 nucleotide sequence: TGCGCCAGCAGCCAAGATGGTATATTTACGCAGTATTTT.

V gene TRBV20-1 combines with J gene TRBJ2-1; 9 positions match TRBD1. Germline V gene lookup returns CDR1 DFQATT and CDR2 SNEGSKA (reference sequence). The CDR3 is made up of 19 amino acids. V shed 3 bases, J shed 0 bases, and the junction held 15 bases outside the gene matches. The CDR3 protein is CSASSFGQGYATSYNEQFF. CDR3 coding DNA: TGCAGTGCTAGTTCTTTTGGACAGGGGTATGCAACCTCCTACAATGAGCAGTTCTTC.

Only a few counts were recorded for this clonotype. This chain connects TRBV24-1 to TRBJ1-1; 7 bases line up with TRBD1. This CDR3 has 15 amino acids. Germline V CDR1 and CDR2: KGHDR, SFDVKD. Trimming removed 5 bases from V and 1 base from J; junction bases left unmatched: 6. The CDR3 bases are TGTGCCACCAGTGCCGCCGGGACAGAGAACACTGAAGCTTTCTTT. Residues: CATSAAGTENTEAFF.

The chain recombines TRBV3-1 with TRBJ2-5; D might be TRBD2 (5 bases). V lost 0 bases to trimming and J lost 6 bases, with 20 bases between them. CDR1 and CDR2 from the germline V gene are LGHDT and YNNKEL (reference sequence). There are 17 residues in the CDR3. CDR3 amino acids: CASSQDLVAIPGKTQYF. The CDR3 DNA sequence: TGTGCCAGCAGCCAAGATTTAGTAGCGATACCTGGGAAGACCCAGTACTTC.

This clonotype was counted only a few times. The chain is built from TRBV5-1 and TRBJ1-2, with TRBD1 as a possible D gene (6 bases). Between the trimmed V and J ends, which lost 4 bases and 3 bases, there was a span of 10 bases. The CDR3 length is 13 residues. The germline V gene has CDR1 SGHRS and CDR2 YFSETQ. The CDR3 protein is CASSQDSYYGYTF. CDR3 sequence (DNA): TGCGCCAGCAGCCAGGACAGCTACTATGGCTACACCTTC.

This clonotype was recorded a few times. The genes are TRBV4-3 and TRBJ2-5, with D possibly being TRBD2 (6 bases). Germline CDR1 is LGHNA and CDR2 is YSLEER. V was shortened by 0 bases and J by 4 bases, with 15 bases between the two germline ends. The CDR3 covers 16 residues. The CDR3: CASSQEPGGWGETQYF. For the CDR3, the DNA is TGCGCCAGCAGCCAAGAACCTGGGGGGTGGGGAGAGACCCAGTACTTC.

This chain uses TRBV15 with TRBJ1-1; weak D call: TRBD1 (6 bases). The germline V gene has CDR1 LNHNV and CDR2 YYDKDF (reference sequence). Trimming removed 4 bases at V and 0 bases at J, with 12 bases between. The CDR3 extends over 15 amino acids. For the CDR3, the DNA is TGTGCCACCAGCATACACAGGGTCTTGAACACTGAAGCTTTCTTT. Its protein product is CATSIHRVLNTEAFF.

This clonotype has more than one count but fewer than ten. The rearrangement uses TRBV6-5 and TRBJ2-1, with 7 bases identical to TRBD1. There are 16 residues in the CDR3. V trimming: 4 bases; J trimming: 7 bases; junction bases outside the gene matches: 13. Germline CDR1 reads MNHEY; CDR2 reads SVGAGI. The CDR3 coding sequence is TGTGCCAGCAGTTCGAACCACAGGGGTCGGGATAATGAGCAGTTCTTC. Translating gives CASSSNHRGRDNEQFF.

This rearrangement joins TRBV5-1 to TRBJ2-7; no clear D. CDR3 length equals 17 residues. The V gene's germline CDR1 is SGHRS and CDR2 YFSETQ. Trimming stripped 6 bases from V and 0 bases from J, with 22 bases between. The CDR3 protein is CASTTDWTARSSYEQYF. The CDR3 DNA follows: TGCGCCAGCACCACAGACTGGACGGCCCGTAGCTCCTACGAGCAGTACTTC.

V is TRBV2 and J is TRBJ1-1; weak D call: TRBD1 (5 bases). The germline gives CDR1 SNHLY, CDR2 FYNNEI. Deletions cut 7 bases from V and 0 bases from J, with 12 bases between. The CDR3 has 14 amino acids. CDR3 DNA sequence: TGTGCCAGCACGACAGAAAGCATGAACACTGAAGCTTTCTTT. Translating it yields CASTTESMNTEAFF.

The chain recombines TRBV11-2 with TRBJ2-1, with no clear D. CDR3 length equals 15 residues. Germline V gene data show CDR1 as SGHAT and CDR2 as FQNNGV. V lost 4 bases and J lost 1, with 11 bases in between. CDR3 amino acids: CASSYDTASYNEQFF. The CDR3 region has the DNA TGTGCCAGCAGCTATGACACCGCGTCCTACAATGAGCAGTTCTTC.

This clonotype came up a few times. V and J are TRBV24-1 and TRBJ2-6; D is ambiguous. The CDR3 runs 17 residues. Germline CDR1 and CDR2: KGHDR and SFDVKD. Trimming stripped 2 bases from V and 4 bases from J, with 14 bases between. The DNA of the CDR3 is TGTGCCACCAGTGATTCGGCGCGTGAACGGGGGGCCAACGTCCTGACTTTC. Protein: CATSDSARERGANVLTF.

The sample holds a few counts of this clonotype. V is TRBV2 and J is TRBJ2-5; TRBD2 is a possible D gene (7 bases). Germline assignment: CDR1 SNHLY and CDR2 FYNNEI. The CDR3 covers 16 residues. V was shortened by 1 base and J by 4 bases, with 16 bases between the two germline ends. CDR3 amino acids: CASSEDRGGGRETQYF. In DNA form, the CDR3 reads TGTGCCAGCAGTGAAGATCGGGGAGGGGGGCGAGAGACCCAGTACTTC. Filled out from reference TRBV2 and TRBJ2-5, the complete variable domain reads EPEVTQTPSHQVTQMGQEVILRCVPISNHLYFYWYRQILGQKVEFLVSFYNNEISEKSEIFDDQFSVERPDGSNFTLKIRSTKLEDSAMYFCASSEDRGGGRETQYFGPGTRLLVL.

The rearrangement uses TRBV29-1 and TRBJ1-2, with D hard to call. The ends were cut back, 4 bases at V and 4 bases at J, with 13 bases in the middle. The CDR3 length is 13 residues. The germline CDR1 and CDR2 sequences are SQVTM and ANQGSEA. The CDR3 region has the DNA TGCAGCGTTGTGCAGCGCGGCGGCTATGGCTACACCTTC. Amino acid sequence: CSVVQRGGYGYTF.

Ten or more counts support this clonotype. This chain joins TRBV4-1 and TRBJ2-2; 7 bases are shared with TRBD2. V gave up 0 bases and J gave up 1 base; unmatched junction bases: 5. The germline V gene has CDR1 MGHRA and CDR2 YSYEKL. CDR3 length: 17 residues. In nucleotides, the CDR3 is TGCGCCAGCAGCCAAGAGAAGAGCGGGATGAACACCGGGGAGCTGTTTTTT. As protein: CASSQEKSGMNTGELFF.

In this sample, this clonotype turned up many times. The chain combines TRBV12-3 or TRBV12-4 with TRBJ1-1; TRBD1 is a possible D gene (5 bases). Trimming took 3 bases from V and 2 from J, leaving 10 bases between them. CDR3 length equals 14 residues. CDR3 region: CASSFNRFNTEAFF. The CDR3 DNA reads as TGTGCCAGCAGTTTTAACAGGTTCAACACTGAAGCTTTCTTT.

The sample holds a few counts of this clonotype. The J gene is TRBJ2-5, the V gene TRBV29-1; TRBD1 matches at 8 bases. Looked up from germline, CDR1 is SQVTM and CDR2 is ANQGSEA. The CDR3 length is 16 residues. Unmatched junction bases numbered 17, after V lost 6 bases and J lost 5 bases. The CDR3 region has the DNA TGCAGCGTGGAGGACAGGGCCGGAGTATGGATTGAGACCCAGTACTTC. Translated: CSVEDRAGVWIETQYF.

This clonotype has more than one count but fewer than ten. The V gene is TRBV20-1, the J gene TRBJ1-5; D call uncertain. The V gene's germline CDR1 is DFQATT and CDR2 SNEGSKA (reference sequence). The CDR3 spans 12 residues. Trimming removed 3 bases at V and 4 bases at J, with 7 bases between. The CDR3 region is CSASDGNQPQHF. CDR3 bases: TGCAGTGCTAGCGACGGGAATCAGCCCCAGCATTTT.